Below, one T cell receptor beta chain is given with its context. Its antigen is undetermined. The sample belongs to a study of shared clonotypes between healthy human individuals. The naive CD8 population came from CD45RO-negative cells selected for CCR7, without terminally differentiated effector memory CD45RA+ cells. Adult donors, all healthy and HIV-negative, had no recent acute infections or vaccinations. Samples underwent the assay at deep level. In the original workflow: For the immunoSEQ data, sequences were junction-only without quality scores, so filtering differed. The method was immunoSEQ multiplex PCR; TCRdb's version includes in-frame clones alone and lacks a portion of them. V and J calls plus clone size are reproduced from that table; the DNA served to infer D and trimming. Found here are 750,000 to 1,000,000 clones, 80% to 95% of them singletons; the top ten hold under 30%. CDR3 size: 16 residues. Germline V gene sequence: CDR1 SGHRS, CDR2 YFSETQ. V shed 4 bases and J 1 base; nucleotides not matched to a gene: 10.

General study results and limits: Investigators collected only blood, and repertoires in tissues likely differ.

This clonotype originated in a man aged 25-40 years in good health. The sequencing sample was made of naive CD8+ T cells sorted from blood. V and J are TRBV5-1 and TRBJ2-7, with TRBD1 matching 8 bases. The CDR3 reads CASSVPGGSESYEQYF. In DNA, the CDR3 is TGCGCCAGCAGCGTCCCAGGGGGCTCAGAGTCCTACGAGCAGTACTTC.